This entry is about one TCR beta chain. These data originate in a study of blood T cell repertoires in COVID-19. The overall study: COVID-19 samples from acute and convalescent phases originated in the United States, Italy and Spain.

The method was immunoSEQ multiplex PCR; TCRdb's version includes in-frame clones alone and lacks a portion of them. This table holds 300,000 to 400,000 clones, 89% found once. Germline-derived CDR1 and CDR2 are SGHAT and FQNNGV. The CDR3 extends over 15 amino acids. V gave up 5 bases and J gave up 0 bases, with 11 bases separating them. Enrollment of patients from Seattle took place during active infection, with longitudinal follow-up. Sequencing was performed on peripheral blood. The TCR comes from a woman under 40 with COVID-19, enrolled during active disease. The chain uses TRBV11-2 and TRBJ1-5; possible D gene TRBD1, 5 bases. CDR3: CASSPDKYSNQPQHF. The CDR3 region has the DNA TGTGCCAGCAGCCCGGACAAGTATAGCAATCAGCCCCAGCATTTT.